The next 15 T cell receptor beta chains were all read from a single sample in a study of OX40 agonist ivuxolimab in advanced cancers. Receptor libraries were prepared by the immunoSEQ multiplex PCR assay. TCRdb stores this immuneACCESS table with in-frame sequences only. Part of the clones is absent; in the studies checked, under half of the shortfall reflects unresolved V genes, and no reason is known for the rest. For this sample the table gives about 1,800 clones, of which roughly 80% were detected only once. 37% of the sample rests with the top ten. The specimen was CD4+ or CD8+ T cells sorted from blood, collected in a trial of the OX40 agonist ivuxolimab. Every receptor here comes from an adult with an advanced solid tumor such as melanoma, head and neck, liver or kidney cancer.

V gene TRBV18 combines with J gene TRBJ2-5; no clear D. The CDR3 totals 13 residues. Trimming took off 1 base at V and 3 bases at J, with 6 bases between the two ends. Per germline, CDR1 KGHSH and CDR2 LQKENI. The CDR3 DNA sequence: TGTGCCAGCTCACCACGAAAAAAAGAGACCCAGTACTTC. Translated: CASSPRKKETQYF.

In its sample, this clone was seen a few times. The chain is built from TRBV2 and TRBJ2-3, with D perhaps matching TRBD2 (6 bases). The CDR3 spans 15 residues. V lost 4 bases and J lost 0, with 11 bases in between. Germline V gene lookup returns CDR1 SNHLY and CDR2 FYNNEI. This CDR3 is CASSAGTSSTDTQYF. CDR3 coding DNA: TGTGCCAGCAGTGCCGGGACTTCTAGCACAGATACGCAGTATTTT.

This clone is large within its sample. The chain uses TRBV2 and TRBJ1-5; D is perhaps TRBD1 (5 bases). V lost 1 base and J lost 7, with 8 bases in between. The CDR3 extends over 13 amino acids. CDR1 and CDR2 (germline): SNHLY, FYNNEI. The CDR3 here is CASSEEGIQPQHF. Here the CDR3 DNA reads TGTGCCAGCAGTGAAGAGGGGATCCAGCCCCAGCATTTT.

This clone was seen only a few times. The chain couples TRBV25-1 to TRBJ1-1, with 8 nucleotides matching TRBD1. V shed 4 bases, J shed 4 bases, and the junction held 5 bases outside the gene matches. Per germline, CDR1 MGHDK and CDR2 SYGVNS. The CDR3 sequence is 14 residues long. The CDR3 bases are TGTGCCAGCAGTGGCCGGGACAGGCCCACTGAAGCTTTCTTT. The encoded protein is CASSGRDRPTEAFF.

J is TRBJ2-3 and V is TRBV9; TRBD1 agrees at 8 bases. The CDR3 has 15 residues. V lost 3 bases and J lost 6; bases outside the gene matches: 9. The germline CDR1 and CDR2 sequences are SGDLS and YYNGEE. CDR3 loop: CASSGTGLVIDTQYF. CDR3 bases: TGTGCCAGCAGCGGGACAGGGTTAGTCATTGATACGCAGTATTTT.

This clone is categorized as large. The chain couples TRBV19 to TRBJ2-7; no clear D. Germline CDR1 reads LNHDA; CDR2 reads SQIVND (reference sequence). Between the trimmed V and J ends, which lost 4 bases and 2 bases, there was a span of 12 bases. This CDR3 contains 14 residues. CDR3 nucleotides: TGTGCCAGTAGTACCTTGGACGGAACCTACGAGCAGTACTTC. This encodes CASSTLDGTYEQYF.

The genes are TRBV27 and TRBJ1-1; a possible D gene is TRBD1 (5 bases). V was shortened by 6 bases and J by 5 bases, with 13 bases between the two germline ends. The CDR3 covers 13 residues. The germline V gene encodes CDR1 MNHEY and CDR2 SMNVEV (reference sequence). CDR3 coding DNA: TGTGCCAGCAGGCCAGGGACTATTACTGAAGCTTTCTTT. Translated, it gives CASRPGTITEAFF.

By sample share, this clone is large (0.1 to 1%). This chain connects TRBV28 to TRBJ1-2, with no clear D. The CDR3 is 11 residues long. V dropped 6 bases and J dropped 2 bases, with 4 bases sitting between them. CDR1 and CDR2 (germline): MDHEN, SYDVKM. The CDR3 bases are TGTGCCAGCAGGGCGAACTATGGCTACACCTTC. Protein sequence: CASRANYGYTF.

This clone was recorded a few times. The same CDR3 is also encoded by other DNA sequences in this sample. DNA for the CDR3: TGTGCCAGTAGTCATCGGTACGAGCAGTACTTC. Its translation: CASSHRYEQYF. This chain joins TRBV19 and TRBJ2-7; unclear D gene. The germline gives CDR1 LNHDA, CDR2 SQIVND (reference sequence). The CDR3 contains 11 residues. V was cut by 5 bases and J by 4 bases, with 6 bases left in between.

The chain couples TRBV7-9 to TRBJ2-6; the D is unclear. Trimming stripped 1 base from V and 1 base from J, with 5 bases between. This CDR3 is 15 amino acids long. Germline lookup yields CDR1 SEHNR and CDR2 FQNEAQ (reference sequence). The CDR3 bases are TGTGCCAGCAGCTTAGGGGCTTCTGGGGCCAACGTCCTGACTTTC. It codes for CASSLGASGANVLTF.

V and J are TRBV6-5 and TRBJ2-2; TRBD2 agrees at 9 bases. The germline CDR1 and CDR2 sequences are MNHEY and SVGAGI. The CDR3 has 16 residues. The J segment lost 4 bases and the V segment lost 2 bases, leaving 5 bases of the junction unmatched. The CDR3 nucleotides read TGTGCCAGCAGTTACGTGGCGGGGGGGCCCACCGGGGAGCTGTTTTTT. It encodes CASSYVAGGPTGELFF.

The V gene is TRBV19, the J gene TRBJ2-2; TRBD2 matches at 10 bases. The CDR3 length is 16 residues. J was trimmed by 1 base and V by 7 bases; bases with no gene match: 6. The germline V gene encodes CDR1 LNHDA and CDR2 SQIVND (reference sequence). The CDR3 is CASTPSGGGNTGELFF. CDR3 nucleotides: TGTGCCAGTACCCCCAGCGGGGGGGGGAACACCGGGGAGCTGTTTTTT. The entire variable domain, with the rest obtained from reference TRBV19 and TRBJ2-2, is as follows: DGGITQSPKYLFRKEGQNVTLSCEQNLNHDAMYWYRQDPGQGLRLIYYSQIVNDFQKGDIAEGYSVSREKKESFPLTVTSAQKNPTAFYLCASTPSGGGNTGELFFGEGSRLTVL.

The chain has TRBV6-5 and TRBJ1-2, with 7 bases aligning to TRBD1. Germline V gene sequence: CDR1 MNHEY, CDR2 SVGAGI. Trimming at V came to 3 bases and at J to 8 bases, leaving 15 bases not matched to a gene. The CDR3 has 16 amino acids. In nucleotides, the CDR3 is TGTGCCAGCAGTTATACAGGGGACATTGGCATAGGGGGCTACACCTTC. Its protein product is CASSYTGDIGIGGYTF.

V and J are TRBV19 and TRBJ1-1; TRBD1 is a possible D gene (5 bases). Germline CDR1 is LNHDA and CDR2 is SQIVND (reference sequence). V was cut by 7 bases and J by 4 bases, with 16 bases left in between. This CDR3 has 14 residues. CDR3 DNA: TGTGCCAGTACCTTCACAGGTTCGAGCACTGAAGCTTTCTTT. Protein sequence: CASTFTGSSTEAFF.

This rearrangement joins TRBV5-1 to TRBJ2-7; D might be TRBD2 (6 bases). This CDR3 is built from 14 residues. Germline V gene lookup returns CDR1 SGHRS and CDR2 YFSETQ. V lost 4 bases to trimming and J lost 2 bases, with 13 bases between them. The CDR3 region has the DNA TGCGCCAGCAGCCTAGGGACTTTCCCCTACGAGCAGTACTTC. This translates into CASSLGTFPYEQYF.